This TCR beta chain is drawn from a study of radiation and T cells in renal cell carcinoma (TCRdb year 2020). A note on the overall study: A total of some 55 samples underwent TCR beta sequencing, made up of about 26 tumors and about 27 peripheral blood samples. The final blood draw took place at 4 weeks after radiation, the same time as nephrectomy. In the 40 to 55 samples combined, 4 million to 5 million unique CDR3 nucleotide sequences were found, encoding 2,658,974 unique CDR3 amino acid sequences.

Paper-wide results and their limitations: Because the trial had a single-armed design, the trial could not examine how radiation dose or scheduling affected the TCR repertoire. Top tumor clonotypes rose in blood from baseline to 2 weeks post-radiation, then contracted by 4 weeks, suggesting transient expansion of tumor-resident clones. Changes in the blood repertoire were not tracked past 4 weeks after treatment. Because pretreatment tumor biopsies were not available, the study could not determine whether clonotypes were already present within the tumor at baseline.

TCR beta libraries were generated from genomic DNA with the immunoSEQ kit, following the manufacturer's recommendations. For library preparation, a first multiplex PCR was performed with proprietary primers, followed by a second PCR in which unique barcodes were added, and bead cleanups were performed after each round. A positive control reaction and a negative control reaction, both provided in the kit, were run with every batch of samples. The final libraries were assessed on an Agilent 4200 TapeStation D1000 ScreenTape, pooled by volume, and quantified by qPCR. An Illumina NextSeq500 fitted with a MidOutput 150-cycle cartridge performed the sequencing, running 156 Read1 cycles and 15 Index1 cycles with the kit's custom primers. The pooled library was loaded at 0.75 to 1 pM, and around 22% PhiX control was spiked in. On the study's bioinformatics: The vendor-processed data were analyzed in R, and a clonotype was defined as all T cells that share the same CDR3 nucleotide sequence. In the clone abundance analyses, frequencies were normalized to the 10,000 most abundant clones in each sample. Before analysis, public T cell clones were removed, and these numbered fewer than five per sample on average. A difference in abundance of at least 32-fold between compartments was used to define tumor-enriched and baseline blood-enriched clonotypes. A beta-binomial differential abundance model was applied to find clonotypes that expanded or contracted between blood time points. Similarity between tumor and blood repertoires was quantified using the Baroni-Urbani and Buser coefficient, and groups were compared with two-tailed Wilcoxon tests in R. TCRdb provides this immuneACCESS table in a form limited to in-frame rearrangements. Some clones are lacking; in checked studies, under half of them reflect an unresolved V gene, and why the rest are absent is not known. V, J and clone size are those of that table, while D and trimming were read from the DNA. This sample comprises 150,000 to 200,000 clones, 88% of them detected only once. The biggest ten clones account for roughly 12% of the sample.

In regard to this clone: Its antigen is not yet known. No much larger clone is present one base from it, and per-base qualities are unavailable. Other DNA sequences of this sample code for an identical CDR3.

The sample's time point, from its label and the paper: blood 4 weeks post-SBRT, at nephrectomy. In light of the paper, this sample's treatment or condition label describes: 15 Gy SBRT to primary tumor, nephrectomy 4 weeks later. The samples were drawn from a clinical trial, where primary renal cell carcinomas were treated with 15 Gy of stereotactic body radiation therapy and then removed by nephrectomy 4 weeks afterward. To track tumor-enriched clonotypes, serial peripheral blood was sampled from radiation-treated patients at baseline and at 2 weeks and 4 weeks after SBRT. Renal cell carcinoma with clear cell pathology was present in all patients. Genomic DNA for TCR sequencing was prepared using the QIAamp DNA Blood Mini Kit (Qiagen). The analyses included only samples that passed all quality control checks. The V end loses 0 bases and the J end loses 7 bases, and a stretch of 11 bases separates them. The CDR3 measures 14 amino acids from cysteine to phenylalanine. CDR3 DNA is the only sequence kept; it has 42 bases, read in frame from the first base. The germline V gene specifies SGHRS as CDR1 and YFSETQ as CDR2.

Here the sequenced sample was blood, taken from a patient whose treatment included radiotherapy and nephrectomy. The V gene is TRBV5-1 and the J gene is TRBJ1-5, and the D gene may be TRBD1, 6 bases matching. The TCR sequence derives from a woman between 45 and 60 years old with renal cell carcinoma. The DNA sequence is TGCGCCAGCAGCTTGGCAGGGGAAGGCCAGCCCCAGCATTTT. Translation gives CASSLAGEGQPQHF.